This T cell receptor (beta chain) was recorded in a study of Ad26.COV2.S vaccination and SARS-CoV-2 variants. Study-level results: Breadth and depth estimates from TCRs may understate total T cell responses. Breadth, reportedly substantial, characterized the spike-specific CD8+ and CD4+ T cell responses after vaccination.

V lost 3 bases, J lost 5 bases, and 10 bases lay in between. The germline V gene encodes CDR1 SGHTA and CDR2 FQGTGA. The CDR3 is made up of 13 amino acids. Only in-frame clones appear in the TCRdb table, and some are missing; sequencing was by immunoSEQ multiplex PCR. The sample lists more than 300,000 clones; 85% to 90% were seen once. Treatment indicated: around 19 received Ad26.COV2.S at low or high dose, single or two shots; roughly 5 received placebo; per-sample allocation not given. All samples were drawn on day 63, counting from the first vaccine or placebo injection. The sample came from a Boston adult aged 18-55 years. The administered vaccine (an Ad26 vector) expressed Wuhan-strain SARS-CoV-2 spike. With respect to this clone: Its antigen is undetermined.

This sequence was found in a person aged 18-60 years who received the Ad26.COV2.S COVID-19 vaccine or a placebo. V gene TRBV7-3 combines with J gene TRBJ2-5, with TRBD1 as a possible D gene (6 bases). Source: peripheral blood, taken in a trial of Ad26.COV2.S vaccine versus placebo. In DNA, the CDR3 is TGTGCCAGCAGCTTCGGGACAAGGGAGACCCAGTACTTC. It encodes CASSFGTRETQYF.